This entry features one TCR beta chain sequence. Its antigen is unknown. The CDR3 extends 3 residues past the end of the read, so its final part is completed from the germline J gene. Trimming stripped 2 bases from V and 3 bases from J, with 13 bases between. The CDR3 is made up of 15 amino acids. CDR1 SNHLY and CDR2 FYNNEI come from the germline V gene. This record belongs to a study of Tregs in tolerant kidney transplant recipients. CFSE-labeled recipient PBMCs were cultured more than five days with irradiated graft donor PBMCs, then FACS-sorted. Method: immunoSEQ multiplex PCR; TCRdb's copy keeps in-frame clones and lacks some. The table for this sample gives about 2,700 clones.

This sample comprised CD8+ T cells from blood cultured with allogeneic cells, obtained before the transplant. The clonotype originates from a human patient who received a combined kidney and bone marrow transplant. The V call is TRBV2, the J call TRBJ1-1; D gene uncertain. The DNA read from the CDR3 is TGTGCCAGCAGTGAACGCGCCCCGGTATACACTGAA. Protein sequence: CASSERAPVYTE. The whole CDR3 sequence reads CASSERAPVYTEAFF.